What follows describes a single T cell receptor beta chain. This record comes from a study of blood T cell repertoires in COVID-19. Background on the study: The cDNA or gDNA used as material had been derived from T cells, B-cell-depleted T cells, or PBMCs.

CDR1 is LNHDA, CDR2 SQIVND, per germline (reference sequence). Unmatched junction bases numbered 7, after V lost 1 base and J lost 6 bases. CDR3 length equals 15 residues. Libraries were prepared by immunoSEQ multiplex PCR; TCRdb keeps only in-frame clonotypes and omits some of them. The table records 250,000 to 300,000 clones, roughly 90% of them present only once. Those who participated ranged in age from about 18 to 89 years and resided in 20 to 30 US areas. The clonotype originates from a woman between 40 and 50 years old with acute COVID-19. Sequencing was performed on PBMCs or T cells enriched from blood (not recorded which). This sequence joins TRBV19 and TRBJ2-7; TRBD2 aligns across 9 bases. The CDR3 loop is CASSIGGLARGEQYF. DNA of the CDR3: TGTGCCAGTAGTATAGGGGGACTAGCTAGAGGCGAGCAGTACTTC.